One and the same sample provided the 16 T cell receptor beta chains below, sequenced in a study of T-cell reconstitution after alpha-beta-depleted transplantation in children. Unique molecular identifiers were used to barcode this TCRbeta library. TCRdb reprocessed the PCR reads with MiXCR, giving one entry per CDR3 protein. The sample contains roughly 610,000 distinct CDR3 sequences, more than 9% of which appear only once. The sequences come from PBMCs from the stem cell graft donor, collected from the stem cell graft. These TCRs come from a human donor who donated a stem cell graft to a child with acute myeloid leukemia.

This clonotype appeared many times. The CDR3 coding sequence is TGTGCCAGCAGCAGAGGGGGAGAAGCTTTCTTT. This codes for CASSRGGEAFF. This chain joins TRBV7-8 and TRBJ1-1, with a weak D call TRBD1 (6 bases). Trimming removed 5 bases from V and 8 bases from J, with 9 bases in between. Per the germline V gene, CDR1 is SGHVS and CDR2 is FQNEAQ. The CDR3 extends over 11 amino acids.

The J gene is TRBJ2-7, the V gene TRBV9; 7 bases are a match to TRBD1. The V gene's germline CDR1 is SGDLS and CDR2 YYNGEE. V shed 0 bases and J 6 bases; nucleotides not matched to a gene: 9. This CDR3 region has 15 residues. CDR3 nucleotide sequence: TGTGCCAGCAGCGTAGGGCCAGGGGGAGTTGGCGAGCAGTACTTC. Its translation is CASSVGPGGVGEQYF.

This clonotype was detected ten times or more. The rearrangement uses TRBV6-2 or TRBV6-3 and TRBJ2-7; 9 bases are a match to TRBD1. The CDR3 loop spans 16 amino acids. Losses at the gene ends were 6 bases for V and 2 bases for J; bases not matched to a gene: 11. The germline CDR1 and CDR2 sequences are MNHEY and SVGEGT. The CDR3 spells CASSPHPGQGTYEQYF. Here the CDR3 DNA reads TGTGCCAGCAGCCCTCACCCGGGACAGGGAACCTACGAGCAGTACTTC.

This clonotype was recorded at least ten times. This chain uses TRBV5-6 with TRBJ2-7; either TRBD1 or TRBD2 may fit D (5 bases each). Germline V lookup: CDR1 SGHDT, CDR2 YYEEEE. The CDR3 covers 14 residues. Trimming removed 4 bases at V and 3 bases at J, with 14 bases between. The CDR3, as DNA: TGTGCCAGCAGCCCAGACCAGAGGGGCTACGAGCAGTACTTC. Translation gives CASSPDQRGYEQYF.

This clonotype was seen a handful of times. The chain is built from TRBV9 and TRBJ1-6; D remains ambiguous. The germline V gene has CDR1 SGDLS and CDR2 YYNGEE. The CDR3 totals 14 residues. Between the trimmed V and J ends, which lost 2 bases and 7 bases, there was a span of 10 bases. This CDR3 reads CASSVTGSNSPLHF. CDR3 DNA sequence: TGTGCCAGCAGCGTGACGGGGTCGAATTCACCCCTCCACTTT.

In its sample, this clonotype was seen many times. V usage is TRBV12-3 or TRBV12-4 and J usage is TRBJ1-2; D remains ambiguous. Trimming stripped 3 bases from V and 5 bases from J, with 13 bases between. The CDR3 contains 14 residues. CDR3: CASSFGAVLYGYTF. The CDR3 coding sequence is TGTGCCAGCAGTTTTGGCGCGGTCTTATATGGCTACACCTTC.

The gene calls are TRBV12-3 or TRBV12-4 and TRBJ1-5; perhaps TRBD1 as D (5 bases). The V end was cut by 3 bases, the J end by 4 bases, with 10 bases between. The CDR3 contains 14 residues. In DNA form, the CDR3 reads TGTGCCAGCAGTTTGGTAGGGGTGAATCAGCCCCAGCATTTT. This gives the protein CASSLVGVNQPQHF.

The gene calls are TRBV20-1 and TRBJ1-4; 8 bases are a match to TRBD1. Trimming at V came to 0 bases and at J to 8 bases, leaving 8 bases not matched to a gene. Germline V gene lookup returns CDR1 DFQATT and CDR2 SNEGSKA (reference sequence). The CDR3 spans 15 residues. For the CDR3, the DNA is TGCAGTGCTAGAGACTCGGACAGGGCGGGCGAAAAACTGTTTTTT. Translating gives CSARDSDRAGEKLFF.

This clonotype was observed many times. The chain has TRBV10-3 and TRBJ2-1; 10 bases match TRBD2. Unmatched junction bases numbered 3, after V lost 8 bases and J lost 8 bases. Germline values: CDR1 ENHRY, CDR2 SYGVKD. This CDR3 is built from 12 residues. This chain's CDR3 is CAIQREGDEQFF. CDR3 in DNA: TGTGCCATCCAGCGGGAGGGGGATGAGCAGTTCTTC.

The rearrangement uses TRBV7-2 and TRBJ2-7, with TRBD2 identical over 10 bases. Looked up from germline, CDR1 is SGHTA and CDR2 is FQGNSA. Trimming took 1 base from V and 6 from J; bases not matched to a gene: 9. The CDR3 covers 16 residues. CDR3 nucleotides: TGTGCCAGCAGCTTAGGTTTGCGAGCGGGAGGGAGCGAGCAGTACTTC. This translates into CASSLGLRAGGSEQYF.

This clonotype was counted many times. The chain is built from TRBV20-1 and TRBJ2-5; TRBD2 matches at 14 bases. Germline loops: CDR1 DFQATT, CDR2 SNEGSKA (reference sequence). This CDR3 has 19 residues. The ends lost 1 base at V and 1 base at J; junction bases unmatched: 11. CDR3 DNA sequence: TGCAGTGCTAGAGTACTCGGACTAGCGGGAGGTACGGGCCAAGAGACCCAGTACTTC. Translation: CSARVLGLAGGTGQETQYF.

The rearrangement uses TRBV5-1 and TRBJ2-7; possibly TRBD1 for D (6 bases). The CDR3 is made up of 14 amino acids. V lost 0 bases to trimming and J lost 5 bases, with 12 bases between them. Germline CDR1 SGHRS, CDR2 YFSETQ. Here the CDR3 DNA reads TGCGCCAGCAGCTTGGGGCAGGGGTTCGACGAGCAGTACTTC. Protein sequence: CASSLGQGFDEQYF.

The CDR3 spells CASSRNLQSYEQYF. The CDR3, as DNA: TGTGCCAGCAGCCGAAACCTTCAATCCTACGAGCAGTACTTC. V gene TRBV7-6 combines with J gene TRBJ2-7, with D uncertain. Germline assignment: CDR1 SGHVS and CDR2 FNYEAQ. Trimming shortened V by 5 bases and J by 1 base, and 12 bases separated the two germline ends. The CDR3 totals 14 residues.

This clonotype came up many times. The chain couples TRBV20-1 to TRBJ2-2, with a possible D match to TRBD2 (6 bases). Germline V gives CDR1 DFQATT, CDR2 SNEGSKA (reference sequence). V dropped 6 bases and J dropped 0 bases, with 14 bases sitting between them. This CDR3 contains 15 residues. The CDR3 region has the DNA TGCAGTGCCAGGCGGGGCAGGGCGAACACCGGGGAGCTGTTTTTT. Protein sequence: CSARRGRANTGELFF.

The V call is TRBV24-1, the J call TRBJ2-1; TRBD1 matches 12 bases. Germline-derived CDR1 and CDR2 are KGHDR and SFDVKD. J was trimmed by 9 bases and V by 9 bases; bases with no gene match: 2. This CDR3 comprises 12 residues. CDR3 amino acids: CATGTGGLEQFF. For the CDR3, the DNA is TGTGCCACCGGGACAGGGGGCCTTGAGCAGTTCTTC.

This clonotype turned up a few times. The chain is built from TRBV11-2 and TRBJ2-1; TRBD2 matches 11 bases. CDR1 and CDR2 from the germline V gene are SGHAT and FQNNGV. The CDR3 has 19 amino acids. V trimming: 0 bases; J trimming: 0 bases; junction bases outside the gene matches: 7. CDR3 amino acids: CASSLDMASGRSSYNEQFF. CDR3 sequence (DNA): TGTGCCAGCAGCTTAGATATGGCTAGCGGGAGGAGCTCCTACAATGAGCAGTTCTTC.